This passage covers 5 T cell receptor beta chains from one sample sequenced in a study of Ad26.COV2.S vaccination and SARS-CoV-2 variants. TCRdb's copy holds only in-frame clones and misses some; the assay was immunoSEQ multiplex PCR. The data hold 300,000 to 350,000 clones, with about nine tenths observed a single time. Indicated treatment: around 19 received Ad26.COV2.S at low or high dose, single or two shots; about 5 received placebo; per-sample allocation not given. The samples were gathered on day 63 after the first injection of vaccine or placebo. Here the sequenced sample was peripheral blood, taken in a trial of Ad26.COV2.S vaccine versus placebo. Source of these receptors: a person aged 18 to 65 who received the Ad26.COV2.S COVID-19 vaccine or a placebo.

The rearrangement uses TRBV6-2 or TRBV6-3 and TRBJ1-1, with no clear D. The length of the CDR3 is 11 residues. The germline CDR1 and CDR2 sequences are MNHEY and SVGEGT. The germline V and J ends were trimmed by 5 bases and 3 bases, with 4 bases remaining between them. CDR3 amino acids: CASSQHTEAFF. Written as DNA, the CDR3 is TGTGCCAGCAGTCAACACACTGAAGCTTTCTTT.

This clone was recorded once. J is TRBJ2-7 and V is TRBV27; a weak D match, TRBD1 (6 bases). Trimming removed 5 bases from V and 2 bases from J, with 13 bases in between. The CDR3 loop spans 14 amino acids. Germline V gene lookup returns CDR1 MNHEY and CDR2 SMNVEV (reference sequence). The CDR3 sequence is CASSVQGGPYEQYF. CDR3 sequence (DNA): TGTGCCAGCAGTGTACAGGGTGGGCCCTACGAGCAGTACTTC.

The chain uses TRBV4-1 and TRBJ2-1, with D perhaps matching TRBD2 (6 bases). The CDR3 has 16 residues. Germline-derived CDR1 and CDR2 are MGHRA and YSYEKL. V was pared by 0 bases and J by 6 bases, with 15 bases between. This CDR3 reads CASSQDSSRRVNEQFF. Here the CDR3 DNA reads TGCGCCAGCAGCCAAGATTCGAGTCGGAGGGTCAATGAGCAGTTCTTC.

The chain is built from TRBV4-1 and TRBJ1-1, with 9 bases identical to TRBD1. This CDR3 is 17 amino acids long. V shed 3 bases, J shed 0 bases, and the junction held 8 bases outside the gene matches. From germline, CDR1 is MGHRA and CDR2 YSYEKL. CDR3 region: CASSHGDRVGMNTEAFF. CDR3 in DNA: TGCGCCAGCAGCCATGGGGACAGGGTGGGTATGAACACTGAAGCTTTCTTT.

The chain carries TRBV5-8 and TRBJ2-1; D gene unclear. The CDR3 consists of 11 residues. Germline CDR1 is SGHTS and CDR2 is YDEGEE. V was cut by 3 bases and J by 6 bases, with 4 bases left in between. The CDR3 DNA reads as TGTGCCAGCAGCTCATTCAATGAGCAGTTCTTC. Amino acid sequence: CASSSFNEQFF.